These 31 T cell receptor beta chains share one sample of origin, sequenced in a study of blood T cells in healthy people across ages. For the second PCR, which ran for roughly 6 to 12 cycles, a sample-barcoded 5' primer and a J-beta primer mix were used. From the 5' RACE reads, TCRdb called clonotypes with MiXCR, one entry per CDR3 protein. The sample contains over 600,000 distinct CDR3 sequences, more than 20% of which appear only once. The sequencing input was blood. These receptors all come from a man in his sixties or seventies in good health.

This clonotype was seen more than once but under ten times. In DNA, the CDR3 is TGTGCCACCCGGGGGGACACTGAAGCTTTCTTT. Its protein is CATRGDTEAFF. The chain links TRBV6-5 to TRBJ1-1, with D possibly TRBD1 on 5 matching bases. The CDR3 runs to 11 residues. V was shortened by 10 bases and J by 3 bases, with 9 bases between the two germline ends. The V gene's germline CDR1 is MNHEY and CDR2 SVGAGI.

CDR3 in amino acids: CASTDRQGPYNEQFF. The DNA for the CDR3 is TGTGCCAGCACGGACCGACAGGGTCCGTACAATGAGCAGTTCTTC. V is TRBV25-1 and J is TRBJ2-1; 7 bases line up with TRBD1. Germline loops: CDR1 MGHDK, CDR2 SYGVNS. Unmatched junction bases numbered 10, after V lost 7 bases and J lost 4 bases. The CDR3 sequence is 15 residues long.

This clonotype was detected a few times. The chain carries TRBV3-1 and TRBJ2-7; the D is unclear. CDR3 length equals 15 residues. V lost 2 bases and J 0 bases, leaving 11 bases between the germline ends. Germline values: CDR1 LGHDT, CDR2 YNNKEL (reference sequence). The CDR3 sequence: CASSQLPTLSYEQYF. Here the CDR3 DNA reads TGTGCCAGCAGCCAACTACCGACCCTCTCCTACGAGCAGTACTTC.

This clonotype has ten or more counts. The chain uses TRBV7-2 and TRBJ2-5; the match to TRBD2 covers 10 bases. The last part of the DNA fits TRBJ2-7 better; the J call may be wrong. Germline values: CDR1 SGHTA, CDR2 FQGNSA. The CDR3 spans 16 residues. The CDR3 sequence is CASSLGDLAGGNEQYF. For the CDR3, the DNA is TGTGCCAGCAGCTTAGGGGATTTAGCGGGAGGAAACGAGCAGTACTTC.

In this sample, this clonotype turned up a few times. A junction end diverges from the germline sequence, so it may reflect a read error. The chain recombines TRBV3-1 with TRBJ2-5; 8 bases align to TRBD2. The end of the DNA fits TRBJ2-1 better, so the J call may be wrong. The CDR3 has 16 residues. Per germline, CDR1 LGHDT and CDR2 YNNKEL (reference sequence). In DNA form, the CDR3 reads TGTGCCAGCAGTCAAGTTCAGCGGGAGCCCCACAATGAGCAGTTCTTC. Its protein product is CASSQVQREPHNEQFF.

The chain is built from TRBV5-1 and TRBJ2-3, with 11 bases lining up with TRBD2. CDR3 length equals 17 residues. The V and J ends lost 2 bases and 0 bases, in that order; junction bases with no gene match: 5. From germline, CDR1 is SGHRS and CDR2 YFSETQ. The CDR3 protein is CASSLGLAGGSTDTQYF. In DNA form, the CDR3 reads TGCGCCAGCAGCTTAGGTCTAGCGGGAGGAAGCACAGATACGCAGTATTTT.

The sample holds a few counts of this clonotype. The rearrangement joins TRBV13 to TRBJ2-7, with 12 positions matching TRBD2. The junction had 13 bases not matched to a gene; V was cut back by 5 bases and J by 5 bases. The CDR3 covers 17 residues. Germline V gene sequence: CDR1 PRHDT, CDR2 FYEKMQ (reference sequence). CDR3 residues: CASSRQSSGTSGHEQYF. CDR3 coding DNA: TGTGCCAGCAGCCGACAATCCTCCGGGACTAGCGGGCACGAGCAGTACTTC.

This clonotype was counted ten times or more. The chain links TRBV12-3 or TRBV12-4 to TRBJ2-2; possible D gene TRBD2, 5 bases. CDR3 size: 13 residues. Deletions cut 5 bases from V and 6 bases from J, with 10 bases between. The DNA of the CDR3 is TGTGCCAGCAGTCTCGGGGTTTCCGGGGAGCTGTTTTTT. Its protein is CASSLGVSGELFF.

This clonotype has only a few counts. The CDR3 is CASSQGGRTPKSTDTQYF. DNA for the CDR3: TGCGCCAGCAGCCAAGGTGGGCGGACACCCAAAAGCACAGATACGCAGTATTTT. This chain uses TRBV4-1 with TRBJ2-3; D possibly corresponds to TRBD1 (5 bases). Germline V gives CDR1 MGHRA, CDR2 YSYEKL. The CDR3 covers 18 residues. V was clipped by 1 base and J by 0 bases, with 17 bases between them.

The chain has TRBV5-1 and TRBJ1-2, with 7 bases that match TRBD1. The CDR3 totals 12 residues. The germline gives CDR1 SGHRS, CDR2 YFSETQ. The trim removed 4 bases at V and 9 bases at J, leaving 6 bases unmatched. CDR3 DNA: TGCGCCAGCAGCCCCGGGACAGAACGCTACACCTTC. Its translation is CASSPGTERYTF.

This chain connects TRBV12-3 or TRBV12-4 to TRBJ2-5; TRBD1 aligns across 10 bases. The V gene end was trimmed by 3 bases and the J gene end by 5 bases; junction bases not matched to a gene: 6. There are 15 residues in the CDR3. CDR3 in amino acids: CASSFRQGARETQYF. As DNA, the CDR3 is TGTGCCAGCAGTTTCAGACAGGGGGCGCGGGAGACCCAGTACTTC.

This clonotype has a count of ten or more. The chain's CDR3 is CASSPDQTAGEQYF. The CDR3 bases are TGTGCCAGCAGCCCCGACCAAACAGCCGGGGAGCAGTACTTC. The V and J genes are TRBV6-5 and TRBJ2-7, with unresolved D. Trimming left V 6 bases short and J 7 bases short, with 19 bases between. This CDR3 region has 14 residues. Germline lookup yields CDR1 MNHEY and CDR2 SVGAGI.

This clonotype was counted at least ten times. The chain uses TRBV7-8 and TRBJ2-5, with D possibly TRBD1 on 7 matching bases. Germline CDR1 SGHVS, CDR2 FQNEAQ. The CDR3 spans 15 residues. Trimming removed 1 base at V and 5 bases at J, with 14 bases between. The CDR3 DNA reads TGTGCCAGCAGCTTAGGACAGGGAGGTGCGGAGACCCAGTACTTC. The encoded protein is CASSLGQGGAETQYF.

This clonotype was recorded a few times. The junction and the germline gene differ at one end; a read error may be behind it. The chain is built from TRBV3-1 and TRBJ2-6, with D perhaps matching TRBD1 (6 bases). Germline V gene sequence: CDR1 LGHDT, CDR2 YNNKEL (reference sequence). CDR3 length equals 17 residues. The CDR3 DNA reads TGTGCCGGCAGCCAGGATACAGGGAGCTCTGGGGCCAACGTCCTGACTTTC. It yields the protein CAGSQDTGSSGANVLTF.

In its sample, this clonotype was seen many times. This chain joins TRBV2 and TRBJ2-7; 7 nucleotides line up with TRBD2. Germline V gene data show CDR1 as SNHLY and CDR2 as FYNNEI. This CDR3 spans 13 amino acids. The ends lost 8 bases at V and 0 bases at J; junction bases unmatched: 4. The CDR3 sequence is CASEPSGSYEQYF. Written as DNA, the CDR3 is TGTGCCAGCGAGCCTAGCGGCTCCTACGAGCAGTACTTC.

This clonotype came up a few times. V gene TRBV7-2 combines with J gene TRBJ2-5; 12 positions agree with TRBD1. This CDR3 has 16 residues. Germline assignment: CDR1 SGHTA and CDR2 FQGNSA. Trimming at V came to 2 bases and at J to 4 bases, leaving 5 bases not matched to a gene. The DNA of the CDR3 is TGTGCCAGCAGCTTATGGGGACAGGGGGCCCCAGAGACCCAGTACTTC. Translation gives CASSLWGQGAPETQYF.

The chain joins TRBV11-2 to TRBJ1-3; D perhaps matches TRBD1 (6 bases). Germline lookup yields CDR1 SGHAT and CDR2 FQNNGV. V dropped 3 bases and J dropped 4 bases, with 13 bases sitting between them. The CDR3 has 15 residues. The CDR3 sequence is CASSFYTGRGNTIYF. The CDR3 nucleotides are TGTGCCAGCAGCTTTTATACAGGGCGAGGAAACACCATATATTTT.

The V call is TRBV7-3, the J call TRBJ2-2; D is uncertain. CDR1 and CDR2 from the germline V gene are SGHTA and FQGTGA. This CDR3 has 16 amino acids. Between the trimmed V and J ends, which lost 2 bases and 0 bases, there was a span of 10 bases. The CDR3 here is CASSLVGSPNTGELFF. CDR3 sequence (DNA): TGTGCCAGCAGCTTAGTGGGCAGTCCGAACACCGGGGAGCTGTTTTTT.

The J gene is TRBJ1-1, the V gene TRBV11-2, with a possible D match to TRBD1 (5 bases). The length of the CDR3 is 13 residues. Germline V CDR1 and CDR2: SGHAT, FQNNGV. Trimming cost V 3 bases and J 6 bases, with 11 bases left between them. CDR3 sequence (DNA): TGTGCCAGCAGCTTCAAAACAGGCCCTGAAGCTTTCTTT. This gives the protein CASSFKTGPEAFF. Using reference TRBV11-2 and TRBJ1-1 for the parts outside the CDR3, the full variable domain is EAGVAQSPRYKIIEKRQSVAFWCNPISGHATLYWYQQILGQGPKLLIQFQNNGVVDDSQLPKDRFSAERLKGVDSTLKIQPAKLEDSAVYLCASSFKTGPEAFFGQGTRLTVV.

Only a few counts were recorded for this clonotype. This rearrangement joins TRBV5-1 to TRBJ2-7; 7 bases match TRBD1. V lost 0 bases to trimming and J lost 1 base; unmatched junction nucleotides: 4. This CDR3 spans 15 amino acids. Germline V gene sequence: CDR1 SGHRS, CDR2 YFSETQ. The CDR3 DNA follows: TGCGCCAGCAGCTTGGATGGGGACAGATCCTACGAGCAGTACTTC. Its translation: CASSLDGDRSYEQYF.

CDR3 bases: TGCGCCAGCAGCTTGGAGAGCGGGGCAGGGGGCACAGATACGCAGTATTTT. Its protein is CASSLESGAGGTDTQYF. The chain uses TRBV5-1 and TRBJ2-3; possible D gene TRBD2, 7 bases. The germline V and J ends were trimmed by 0 bases and 1 base, with 15 bases remaining between them. CDR1 is SGHRS, CDR2 YFSETQ, per germline. This CDR3 is built from 17 residues.

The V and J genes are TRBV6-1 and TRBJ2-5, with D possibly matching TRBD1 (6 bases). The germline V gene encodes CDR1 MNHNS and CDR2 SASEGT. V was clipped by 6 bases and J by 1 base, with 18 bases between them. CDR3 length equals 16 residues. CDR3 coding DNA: TGTGCCAGCAGGGCCCTAGGACAGACCTTCCAAGAGACCCAGTACTTC. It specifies CASRALGQTFQETQYF.

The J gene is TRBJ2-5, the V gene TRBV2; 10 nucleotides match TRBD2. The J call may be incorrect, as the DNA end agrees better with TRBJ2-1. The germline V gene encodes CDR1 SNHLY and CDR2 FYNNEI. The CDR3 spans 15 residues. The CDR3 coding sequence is TGTGCCAGCAGTGACTCTCTAGCGGGAGCCGGTGAGCAGTTCTTC. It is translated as CASSDSLAGAGEQFF.

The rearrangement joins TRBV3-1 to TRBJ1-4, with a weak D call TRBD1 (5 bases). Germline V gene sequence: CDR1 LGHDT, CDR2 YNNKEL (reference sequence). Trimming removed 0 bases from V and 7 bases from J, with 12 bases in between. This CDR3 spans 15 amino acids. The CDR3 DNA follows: TGTGCCAGCAGCCAAGACGGCAGGGTCGGTGAAAAACTGTTTTTT. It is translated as CASSQDGRVGEKLFF.

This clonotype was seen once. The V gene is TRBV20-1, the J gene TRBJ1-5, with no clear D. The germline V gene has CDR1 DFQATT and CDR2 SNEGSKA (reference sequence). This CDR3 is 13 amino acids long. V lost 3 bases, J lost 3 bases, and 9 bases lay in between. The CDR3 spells CSASRRVNQPQHF. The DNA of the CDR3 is TGCAGTGCTAGCCGGCGGGTCAATCAGCCCCAGCATTTT.

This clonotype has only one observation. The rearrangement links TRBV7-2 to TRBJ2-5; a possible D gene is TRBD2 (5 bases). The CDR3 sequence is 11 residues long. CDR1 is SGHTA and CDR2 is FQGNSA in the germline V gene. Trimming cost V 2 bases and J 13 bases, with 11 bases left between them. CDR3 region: CASSLNVGVYF. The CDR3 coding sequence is TGTGCCAGCAGCTTAAACGTCGGGGTGTACTTC.

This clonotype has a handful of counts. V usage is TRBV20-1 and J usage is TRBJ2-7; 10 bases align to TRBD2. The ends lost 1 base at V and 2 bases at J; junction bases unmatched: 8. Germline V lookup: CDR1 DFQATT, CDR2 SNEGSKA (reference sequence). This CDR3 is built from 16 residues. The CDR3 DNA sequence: TGCAGTGCTAGAGTAGAACCTAGCGGGAGCACCTACGAGCAGTACTTC. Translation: CSARVEPSGSTYEQYF.

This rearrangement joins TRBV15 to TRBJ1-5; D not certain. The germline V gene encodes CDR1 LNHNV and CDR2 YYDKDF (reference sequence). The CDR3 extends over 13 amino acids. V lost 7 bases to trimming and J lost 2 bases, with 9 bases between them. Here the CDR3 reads CATTRSGNQPQHF. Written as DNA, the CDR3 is TGTGCCACCACTCGAAGCGGCAATCAGCCCCAGCATTTT. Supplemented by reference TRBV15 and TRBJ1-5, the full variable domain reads DAMVIQNPRYQVTQFGKPVTLSCSQTLNHNVMYWYQQKSSQAPKLLFHYYDKDFNNEADTPDNFQSRRPNTSFCFLDIRSPGLGDTAMYLCATTRSGNQPQHFGDGTRLSIL.

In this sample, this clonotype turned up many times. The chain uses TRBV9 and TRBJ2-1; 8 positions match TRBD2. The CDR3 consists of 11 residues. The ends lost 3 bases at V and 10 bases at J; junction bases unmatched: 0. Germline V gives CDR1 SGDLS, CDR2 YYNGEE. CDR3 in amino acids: CASSAGGEQFF. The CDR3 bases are TGTGCCAGCAGCGCGGGAGGGGAGCAGTTCTTC.

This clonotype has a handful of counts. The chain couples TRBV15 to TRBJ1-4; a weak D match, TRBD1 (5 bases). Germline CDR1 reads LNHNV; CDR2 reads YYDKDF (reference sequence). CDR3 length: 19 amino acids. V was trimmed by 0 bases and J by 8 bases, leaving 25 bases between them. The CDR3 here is CATSRDLTDVRGIEEKLFF. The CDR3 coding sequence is TGTGCCACCAGCAGAGATCTGACAGACGTAAGAGGTATTGAAGAAAAACTGTTTTTT.

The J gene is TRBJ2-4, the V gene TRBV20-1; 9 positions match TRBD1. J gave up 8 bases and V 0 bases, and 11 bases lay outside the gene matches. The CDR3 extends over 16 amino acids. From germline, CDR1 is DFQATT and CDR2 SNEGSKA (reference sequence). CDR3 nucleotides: TGCAGTGCTAGAGATAAGGTACAGGGGGCGGTCGACATTCAGTACTTC. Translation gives CSARDKVQGAVDIQYF.